This is a list of T cell receptor beta chains from one sample in a study of beta chain features in type 1 diabetes. Measured with immunoSEQ multiplex PCR; TCRdb has only the in-frame clones, and not every one. In the table there are a few hundred thousand clones, roughly 30% of which are singletons. The sample comprised naive CD4+ T cells from blood. All receptors come from a man younger than 35 in good health. Each CDR3 is given with its conserved first and last residue. The order of the fields is clone size, J gene, V gene, D gene, CDR3 DNA, CDR3 protein. The D gene is left open where the match is weak. Expanded clones get a size class; other rows say once, few or many, or leave the size out.

NA	TRBJ1-2	TRBV7-2	NA	TGTGCCAGCAGCTTAGCCACAGCATGGCAAGGGCACTATGGCTACACCTTC	CASSLATAWQGHYGYTF
few	TRBJ2-7	TRBV6-5	NA	TGTGCCAGCAGTCCCCTCGACAGGCTACTCTACGAGCAGTACTTC	CASSPLDRLLYEQYF
NA	TRBJ2-7	TRBV30	NA	TGTGCCTGGAGTGTAGGAGGCTACGAGCAGTACTTC	CAWSVGGYEQYF
NA	TRBJ2-7	TRBV5-4	NA	TGTGCCAGCAGCGATGGACCTGTCGGCGAGCAGTACTTC	CASSDGPVGEQYF
NA	TRBJ1-2	TRBV28	NA	TGTGCCAGCAGTTTCACCCTCTATGGCTACACCTTC	CASSFTLYGYTF
NA	TRBJ1-2	TRBV30	TRBD1	TGTGCCTGGAGTGTACGATGGACAGGGAAGAACTATGGCTACACCTTC	CAWSVRWTGKNYGYTF
few	TRBJ2-4	TRBV30	NA	TGTGCCTGGAACCGGGGGCTAGCCAAAAACATTCAGTACTTC	CAWNRGLAKNIQYF
few	TRBJ2-1	TRBV5-1	NA	TGCGCCAGCAGCTTGGTGTCGGCTGATGAGCAGTTCTTC	CASSLVSADEQFF
NA	TRBJ2-5	TRBV15	NA	TGTGCCACCAGCAGAGATCTGACTCACCAAGAGACCCAGTACTTC	CATSRDLTHQETQYF
few	TRBJ2-7	TRBV30	NA	TGTGCCTGGAAACAGGCCGCCTACGAGCAGTACTTC	CAWKQAAYEQYF
NA	TRBJ2-3	TRBV5-1	TRBD1	TGCGCCAGCAGCATAGGACAGGGTAGCACAGATACGCAGTATTTT	CASSIGQGSTDTQYF
NA	TRBJ2-4	TRBV30	NA	TGTGCCTGGAGTCCAGGGCAAAACATTCAGTACTTC	CAWSPGQNIQYF
NA	TRBJ1-5	TRBV10-3	TRBD1	TGTGCCATCAGTGACCAAAGACAGGGGAATATTCAGCCCCAGCATTTT	CAISDQRQGNIQPQHF
few	TRBJ2-7	TRBV7-6	TRBD2	TGTGCCAGCAGCCCTTCAGGACTAGCGGGGAGCTCCTACGAGCAGTACTTC	CASSPSGLAGSSYEQYF
NA	TRBJ2-2	TRBV15	NA	TGTGCCACCAGCAGAGTTTCGGGGGACACCGGGGAGCTGTTTTTT	CATSRVSGDTGELFF
NA	TRBJ2-7	TRBV15	NA	TGTGCCACCAGCAGAGAGGGCTCCTACGAGCAGTACTTC	CATSREGSYEQYF
NA	TRBJ2-1	TRBV28	NA	TGTGCCAGCAAGGGAACCGGGCGTAATGAGCAGTTCTTC	CASKGTGRNEQFF
few	TRBJ2-3	TRBV25-1	NA	TGTGCCAGCAGTTCCCTGAGGGGGAGGGGTACAGATACGCAGTATTTT	CASSSLRGRGTDTQYF
NA	TRBJ2-1	TRBV30	TRBD2	TGTGCCTGGAGTGTACTAGGACTAGCGGATGTCAATGAGCAGTTCTTC	CAWSVLGLADVNEQFF
once	TRBJ2-7	TRBV4-3	TRBD2	TGCGCCAGCAGCCAAGATACGGCTAGCGGGAACGAGCAGTACTTC	CASSQDTASGNEQYF
few	TRBJ2-1	TRBV5-1	NA	TGCGCCAGCAGCTTAGACCCGGGAGCATACAATGAGCAGTTCTTC	CASSLDPGAYNEQFF
NA	TRBJ2-7	TRBV11-2	TRBD1	TGTGCCAGCAGGGCCCGGGACAGGACCTACGAGCAGTACTTC	CASRARDRTYEQYF
once	TRBJ2-6	TRBV9	NA	TGTGCCAGCAGTTCTTCCCTTTCTGGGGCCAACGTCCTGACTTTC	CASSSSLSGANVLTF
few	TRBJ2-5	TRBV2	NA	TGTGCCAGCAGTAGAGAAAGGGGGCAAGAGACCCAGTACTTC	CASSRERGQETQYF
NA	TRBJ2-1	TRBV7-9	NA	TGTGCCAGCAGCACCGGATCTTACAATGAGCAGTTCTTC	CASSTGSYNEQFF
few	TRBJ1-4	TRBV30	NA	TGTGCCTGGAGAATAAGCCCGGTCAACGGAAAACTGTTTTTT	CAWRISPVNGKLFF
few	TRBJ2-5	TRBV9	NA	TGTGCCAGCAGCGTAGGCCGAACAGCCCCCGAGACCCAGTACTTC	CASSVGRTAPETQYF
NA	TRBJ1-1	TRBV30	NA	TGTGCCTGGAGCAAAGGGTTAGAAGACACTGAAGCTTTCTTT	CAWSKGLEDTEAFF
NA	TRBJ2-7	TRBV2	TRBD1	TGTGCCAGCGGTGGGACAGGGACCTACGAGCAGTACTTC	CASGGTGTYEQYF
few	TRBJ1-2	TRBV30	NA	TGTGCCTGGAGCGGAGGGTGGGAGTATAACTATGGCTACACCTTC	CAWSGGWEYNYGYTF
NA	TRBJ2-6	TRBV2	NA	TGTGCCAGCAGCCGGGAAGGGGCCAACGTCCTGACTTTC	CASSREGANVLTF
NA	TRBJ2-2	TRBV7-8	NA	TGTGCCAGCAGCCGAGGACGGACGAACACCGGGGAGCTGTTTTTT	CASSRGRTNTGELFF
few	TRBJ2-1	TRBV10-3	NA	TGTGCCATCAGTGAGTCGGGCGGGATCGATGAGCAGTTCTTC	CAISESGGIDEQFF
few	TRBJ1-1	TRBV7-3	NA	TGTGCCAGGTCGGGCAGCGAAGCTTTCTTT	CARSGSEAFF
few	TRBJ2-7	TRBV25-1	NA	TGTGCCAGTTCCGAACCCGGGGCAGGACACGAGCAGTACTTC	CASSEPGAGHEQYF
NA	TRBJ1-3	TRBV29-1	TRBD1	TGCAGCGTTGAAGGGAGGGGACAGACGACTGGAAACACCATATATTTT	CSVEGRGQTTGNTIYF
few	TRBJ2-4	TRBV29-1	NA	TGCAGCGTCGGACGGCCGCGGGACATTCAGTACTTC	CSVGRPRDIQYF
NA	TRBJ1-1	TRBV5-8	NA	TGTGCCAGCAGCCACAATTCCGTTGAAGCTTTCTTT	CASSHNSVEAFF
few	TRBJ2-1	TRBV25-1	TRBD2	TGTGCCAGCCAAGGTAGCGGGGCCTACAATGAGCAGTTCTTC	CASQGSGAYNEQFF
NA	TRBJ2-5	TRBV19	NA	TGTGCCAGTAGTATAATATACGGGGAAGAGACCCAGTACTTC	CASSIIYGEETQYF
NA	TRBJ2-3	TRBV7-2	TRBD1	TGTGCCAGCACCCAACCGGGACAGAGATACACAGATACGCAGTATTTT	CASTQPGQRYTDTQYF
NA	TRBJ2-1	TRBV10-3	TRBD2	TGTGCCACACAAATGGCGGGAGACTACAATGAGCAGTTCTTC	CATQMAGDYNEQFF
once	TRBJ2-7	TRBV25-1	NA	TGTGCCAGCAGTGAGAACAGGGTCTACGAGCAGTACTTC	CASSENRVYEQYF
few	TRBJ2-7	TRBV28	NA	TGTGCCAGCAGGCTCTCCTACGAGCAGTACTTC	CASRLSYEQYF
NA	TRBJ1-2	TRBV30	NA	TGTGCCTGGGTGAAACAGGGACCTAACTATGGCTACACCTTC	CAWVKQGPNYGYTF
few	TRBJ2-5	TRBV30	NA	TGTGCCTGGAGTAGGTACTCCCTGGGAGAGCAGTACTTC	CAWSRYSLGEQYF
NA	TRBJ2-5	TRBV12-5	TRBD2	TGTGCTAGTGGACTAGCGGGATCCCCTGGAGAGACCCAGTACTTC	CASGLAGSPGETQYF
few	TRBJ2-2	TRBV30	NA	TGTGCCTGGAGCGCCGCTCCCTCCACCGGGGAGCTGTTTTTT	CAWSAAPSTGELFF
NA	TRBJ2-2	TRBV30	NA	TGTGCCTGGAGTGTACGAGCCGGGGAGCTGTTTTTT	CAWSVRAGELFF
NA	TRBJ1-2	TRBV10-3	NA	TGTGCCATCAGTGAGTCTAGTGGCTACACCTTC	CAISESSGYTF
few	TRBJ2-1	TRBV30	TRBD2	TGTGCCTGCCCACCGGGACTAGCGGGAGTCGGTGAGCAGTTCTTC	CACPPGLAGVGEQFF